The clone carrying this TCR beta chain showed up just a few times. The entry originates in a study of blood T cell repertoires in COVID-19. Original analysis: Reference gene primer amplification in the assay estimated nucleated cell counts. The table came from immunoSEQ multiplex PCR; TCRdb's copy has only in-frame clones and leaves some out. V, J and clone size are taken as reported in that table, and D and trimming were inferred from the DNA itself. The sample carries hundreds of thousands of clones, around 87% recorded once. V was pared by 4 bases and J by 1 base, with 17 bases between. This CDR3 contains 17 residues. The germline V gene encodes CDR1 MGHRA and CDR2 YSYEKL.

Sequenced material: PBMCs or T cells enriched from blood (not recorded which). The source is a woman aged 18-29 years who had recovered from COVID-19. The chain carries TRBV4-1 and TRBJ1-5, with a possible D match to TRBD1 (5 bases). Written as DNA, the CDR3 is TGCGCCAGCAGCCCCCTTTTCAGGGCTGGGAGCAATCAGCCCCAGCATTTT. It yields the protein CASSPLFRAGSNQPQHF.